This T cell receptor (beta chain) was captured in a study of blood T cell repertoires in COVID-19. Measured with immunoSEQ multiplex PCR; TCRdb has only the in-frame clones, and not every one. The table shows about 200,000 clones, with around nine tenths occurring only once. The CDR3 totals 14 residues. V was clipped by 1 base and J by 5 bases; unmatched bases: 2. Germline V gene sequence: CDR1 LGHDT, CDR2 YNNKEL (reference sequence). This TCR derives from a man aged 50 to 60 with COVID-19, enrolled during active disease. The sequencing input was peripheral blood. The J gene is TRBJ2-1, the V gene TRBV3-1 (or the pseudogene TRBV3-2), with 7 bases that match TRBD2. CDR3 sequence: CASSQGSGNNEQFF. CDR3 DNA sequence: TGTGCCAGCAGCCAAGGAAGCGGGAACAATGAGCAGTTCTTC.